These 20 T cell receptor beta chains originate from one sample sequenced in a study of human T cells and chemical hapten exposure. Single cDNA molecules in the library carried unique molecular identifiers attached during preparation. From the reads, TCRdb called clonotypes with MiXCR, one entry per CDR3 protein. This sample has about 120,000 distinct CDR3 sequences; about 7.7% occur once, and the top ten carry around 1.4%. Unfractionated whole blood yielded the extracted total RNA. Sample: whole blood. The receptors here all came from a human donor in good health. Some clones in this sample may be carry-over from other donors' samples.

This clonotype was detected many times. This chain uses TRBV7-9 with TRBJ1-6, with TRBD1 identical over 7 bases. Germline CDR1 SEHNR, CDR2 FQNEAQ (reference sequence). CDR3 length: 15 amino acids. V was pared by 5 bases and J by 8 bases, with 9 bases of the junction left unmatched. The CDR3, as DNA: TGTGCCAGCAGCGGACAGGACAGCTCCTATTCACCCCTCCACTTT. Translating gives CASSGQDSSYSPLHF.

This chain uses TRBV5-1 with TRBJ2-1; 7 bases are shared with TRBD1. V shed 4 bases and J 4 bases; nucleotides not matched to a gene: 11. Germline V CDR1 and CDR2: SGHRS, YFSETQ. The CDR3 is made up of 16 amino acids. CDR3 nucleotide sequence: TGCGCCAGCAGCACCGGACAGGACGAACGATACAATGAGCAGTTCTTC. It specifies CASSTGQDERYNEQFF.

This clonotype was seen a few times. This rearrangement joins TRBV4-1 to TRBJ2-2; D call uncertain. This CDR3 spans 13 amino acids. V was shortened by 1 base and J by 8 bases, with 8 bases between the two germline ends. The germline V gene encodes CDR1 MGHRA and CDR2 YSYEKL. The CDR3 nucleotides read TGCGCCAGCAGCCAAGGAGACAAGGGGGAGCTGTTTTTT. Its protein is CASSQGDKGELFF.

This clonotype was observed many times. The rearrangement uses TRBV7-2 and TRBJ2-7, with 7 nucleotides matching TRBD2. The V and J ends lost 3 bases and 7 bases, in that order; junction bases with no gene match: 9. The CDR3 extends over 14 amino acids. Germline assignment: CDR1 SGHTA and CDR2 FQGNSA. CDR3 sequence (DNA): TGTGCCAGCAGCTTCCTAGCGGTGGGAGGAGAGCAGTACTTC. It translates to CASSFLAVGGEQYF.

This chain links TRBV20-1 with TRBJ2-3; 11 bases map to TRBD2. The CDR3 totals 18 residues. The germline V gene has CDR1 DFQATT and CDR2 SNEGSKA (reference sequence). After removal of 0 bases from V and 0 bases from J, the junction contained 8 bases not matched to a gene. The CDR3 is CSARDPTSGSWSTDTQYF. CDR3 DNA sequence: TGCAGTGCTAGAGATCCCACTAGCGGGAGCTGGAGCACAGATACGCAGTATTTT.

This chain uses TRBV12-3 or TRBV12-4 with TRBJ2-5, with D possibly being TRBD2 (6 bases). There are 16 residues in the CDR3. Trimming took off 6 bases at V and 5 bases at J, with 22 bases between the two ends. The CDR3 coding sequence is TGTGCCAGCAGGCCAAATTACGGCGCGGGACTCGAGACCCAGTACTTC. Its translation is CASRPNYGAGLETQYF.

The gene calls are TRBV11-1 and TRBJ2-4, with D unclear. V was pared by 1 base and J by 3 bases, with 10 bases between. The germline V gene has CDR1 SGHAT and CDR2 FQDESV (reference sequence). The CDR3 is 15 amino acids. CDR3: CASSLVVGYKNIQYF. The CDR3 bases are TGTGCCAGCAGCTTAGTAGTGGGCTACAAAAACATTCAGTACTTC.

This clonotype showed up just a few times. The rearrangement uses TRBV3-1 and TRBJ2-2, with a weak D call TRBD2 (5 bases). The V end lost 0 bases, the J end lost 7 bases, and 12 bases lay between the germline ends. Per germline, CDR1 LGHDT and CDR2 YNNKEL (reference sequence). The CDR3 extends over 15 amino acids. In DNA, the CDR3 is TGTGCCAGCAGCCAAGATCGAGGGAACGGCGGGGAGCTGTTTTTT. Translation: CASSQDRGNGGELFF.

In its sample, this clonotype was seen a few times. This chain connects TRBV19 to TRBJ2-7; the D gene could be TRBD1 or TRBD2 (5 bases each). The CDR3 sequence is 13 residues long. Trimming removed 5 bases from V and 4 bases from J, with 12 bases in between. Germline CDR1 LNHDA, CDR2 SQIVND (reference sequence). The CDR3 coding sequence is TGTGCCAGTAGTCCGGGACGGCCGTACGAGCAGTACTTC. It specifies CASSPGRPYEQYF.

This clonotype occurred a few times. J is TRBJ2-2 and V is TRBV10-3; D not resolved. Germline V gene lookup returns CDR1 ENHRY and CDR2 SYGVKD. V was shortened by 1 base and J by 6 bases, with 3 bases between the two germline ends. The CDR3 contains 12 residues. The CDR3 DNA is TGTGCCATCAGTGAGTTAGCCGGGGAGCTGTTTTTT. Translating it yields CAISELAGELFF.

This clonotype was recorded at least ten times. This sequence joins TRBV7-2 and TRBJ2-1; D possibly corresponds to TRBD2 (5 bases). CDR1 and CDR2 (germline): SGHTA, FQGNSA. The CDR3 is made up of 15 amino acids. Trimming took off 5 bases at V and 0 bases at J, with 11 bases between the two ends. The chain's CDR3 is CASSRRGISYNEQFF. DNA of the CDR3: TGTGCCAGCAGCCGAAGAGGGATCTCCTACAATGAGCAGTTCTTC.

The chain has TRBV12-3 or TRBV12-4 and TRBJ2-5; 7 bases fit TRBD1. This CDR3 has 15 residues. V gave up 2 bases and J gave up 3 bases; unmatched junction bases: 6. CDR3 amino acids: CASSLSAGGEETQYF. The CDR3 region has the DNA TGTGCCAGCAGTTTATCGGCAGGGGGAGAAGAGACCCAGTACTTC.

The genes are TRBV5-1 and TRBJ2-5; 8 bases map to TRBD1. With V trimmed by 4 bases and J by 1 base, 6 bases remained unmatched. Germline values: CDR1 SGHRS, CDR2 YFSETQ. The CDR3 has 15 amino acids. The CDR3 region is CASSLGQGAQETQYF. The CDR3 nucleotides read TGCGCCAGCAGCCTGGGGCAGGGGGCCCAAGAGACCCAGTACTTC.

The sample holds many counts of this clonotype. The chain employs TRBV4-2 and TRBJ1-5, with 10 bases identical to TRBD1. V lost 1 base to trimming and J lost 5 bases; unmatched junction nucleotides: 8. Germline V gives CDR1 LGHNA, CDR2 YNFKEQ. The CDR3 consists of 17 residues. CDR3 in amino acids: CASSQVGQGVRDQPQHF. The CDR3 DNA follows: TGTGCCAGCAGCCAAGTCGGACAGGGGGTGAGGGATCAGCCCCAGCATTTT.

J is TRBJ2-7 and V is TRBV10-3, with a tentative D call TRBD2 (5 bases). CDR1 and CDR2 from the germline V gene are ENHRY and SYGVKD. V lost 1 base and J 0 bases, leaving 7 bases between the germline ends. This CDR3 has 14 residues. DNA for the CDR3: TGTGCCATCAGTGAGTTCACTAGCTCCTACGAGCAGTACTTC. It yields the protein CAISEFTSSYEQYF.

The rearrangement uses TRBV7-2 and TRBJ2-2; 11 bases are a match to TRBD2. This CDR3 spans 16 amino acids. The V and J ends lost 7 bases and 3 bases, in that order; junction bases with no gene match: 7. Germline-derived CDR1 and CDR2 are SGHTA and FQGNSA. Here the CDR3 reads CASTPLAGGHTGELFF. Here the CDR3 DNA reads TGTGCCAGCACCCCCCTAGCGGGAGGCCACACCGGGGAGCTGTTTTTT. The variable domain in full, completed from reference TRBV7-2 and TRBJ2-2, reads GAGVSQSPSNKVTEKGKDVELRCDPISGHTALYWYRQSLGQGLEFLIYFQGNSAPDKSGLPSDRFSAERTGGSVSTLTIQRTQQEDSAVYLCASTPLAGGHTGELFFGEGSRLTVL.

This clonotype was seen a handful of times. The chain carries TRBV2 and TRBJ2-1, with D unclear. The CDR3 has 15 residues. From germline, CDR1 is SNHLY and CDR2 FYNNEI. Trimming took off 5 bases at V and 2 bases at J, with 13 bases between the two ends. The CDR3 sequence is CASSSRLGTYNEQFF. The CDR3 coding sequence is TGTGCCAGCAGTTCTCGACTGGGAACCTACAATGAGCAGTTCTTC.

There are a few counts of this clonotype. The chain is built from TRBV20-1 and TRBJ1-3, with no clear D. V lost 2 bases and J 2 bases, leaving 7 bases between the germline ends. The CDR3 is made up of 13 amino acids. Germline V gives CDR1 DFQATT, CDR2 SNEGSKA (reference sequence). The DNA of the CDR3 is TGCAGTGCTAGACACGGGGCTGGAAACACCATATATTTT. This sequence encodes CSARHGAGNTIYF.

This clonotype was recorded at least ten times. The CDR3 loop is CASSTQTGENGYTF. The CDR3 bases are TGTGCCAGCAGTACCCAGACAGGGGAGAATGGCTACACCTTC. J is TRBJ1-2 and V is TRBV27; 8 bases are a match to TRBD1. With 5 bases clipped from V and 6 bases from J, the junction kept 8 bases outside the gene matches. The CDR3 consists of 14 residues. CDR1 is MNHEY and CDR2 is SMNVEV in the germline V gene (reference sequence).

The chain joins TRBV18 to TRBJ2-2, with D possibly being TRBD1 (6 bases). Trimming stripped 0 bases from V and 2 bases from J, with 10 bases between. The CDR3 sequence is 16 residues long. Germline loops: CDR1 KGHSH, CDR2 LQKENI. The CDR3 region has the DNA TGTGCCAGCTCACCACCGGCAGGGGAAAACACCGGGGAGCTGTTTTTT. It encodes CASSPPAGENTGELFF.